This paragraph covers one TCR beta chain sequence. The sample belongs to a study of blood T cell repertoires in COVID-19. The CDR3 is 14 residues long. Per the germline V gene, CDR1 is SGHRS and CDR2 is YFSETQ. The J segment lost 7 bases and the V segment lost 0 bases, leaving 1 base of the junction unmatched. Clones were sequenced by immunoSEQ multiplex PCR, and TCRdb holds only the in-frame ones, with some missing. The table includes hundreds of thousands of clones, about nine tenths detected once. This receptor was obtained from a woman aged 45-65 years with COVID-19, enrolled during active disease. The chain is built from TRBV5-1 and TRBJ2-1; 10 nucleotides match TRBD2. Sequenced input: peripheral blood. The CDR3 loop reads CASSLERGGNEQFF. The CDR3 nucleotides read TGCGCCAGCAGCTTGGAGCGGGGGGGAAATGAGCAGTTCTTC. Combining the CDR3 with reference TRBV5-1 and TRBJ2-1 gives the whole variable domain KAGVTQTPRYLIKTRGQQVTLSCSPISGHRSVSWYQQTPGQGLQFLFEYFSETQRNKGNFPGRFSGRQFSNSRSEMNVSTLELGDSALYLCASSLERGGNEQFFGPGTRLTVL.